Detailed here is one T cell receptor (beta chain). The repertoire was sequenced with immunoSEQ multiplex PCR; TCRdb's copy has only in-frame clones and lacks some. This table has about 110,000 clones, 88% appearing once. This entry is derived from a study of cytomegalovirus exposure and HLA in healthy donors. The source is a woman aged 18 to 35 in good health and CMV-seropositive. The sample was PBMCs.

The CDR3 sequence is CSVSARGSGANVLTF. As DNA, the CDR3 is TGCAGCGTCTCGGCAAGGGGGTCTGGGGCCAACGTCCTGACTTTC. The chain couples TRBV29-1 to TRBJ2-6; tentatively, D is TRBD1 (6 bases). V was pared by 6 bases and J by 1 base, with 13 bases between. This CDR3 region has 15 residues. Germline loops: CDR1 SQVTM, CDR2 ANQGSEA. The full variable domain, with the rest looked up from reference TRBV29-1 and TRBJ2-6, is SAVISQKPSRDICQRGTSLTIQCQVDSQVTMMFWYRQQPGQSLTLIATANQGSEATYESGFVIDKFPISRPNLTFSTLTVSNMSPEDSSIYLCSVSARGSGANVLTFGAGSRLTVL.